This T cell receptor beta chain was found in a study of identical twins (dated by TCRdb to 2015 to 2016). With regard to the full study: The study deep-sequenced TCR alpha and beta repertoires from monozygotic twins, unrelated adults of various ages and cord blood to test whether fetal clonotypes persist. To rule out contamination, replicate twin experiments were performed at different times with different library preparation protocols. Here is what the overall study found, with its caveats: Invariant T cells such as MAIT and iNKT could partly confound zero-insertion analyses, though diverse VJ usage argued against this for most clonotypes. Recombination models systematically underestimated out-of-frame TCR alpha sharing in monozygotic twins but agreed with sharing between unrelated individuals. Because the same donors could not be followed over many years, the conclusions depended on cross-sectional statistical analysis. Abundant cord blood beta clonotypes had fewer insertions, young adult naive repertoires showed a similar but weaker trend, and memory repertoires showed no such trend. The excess sharing between twins in beta out-of-frame sequences was weaker because fewer shared sequences reduced the signal-to-noise ratio. Compared with coincidental sharing between unrelated individuals, an excess of low generation-probability sequences was observed among out-of-frame TCR alpha sequences shared between twins.

Every donor in the study was a healthy Caucasian. The twin cohort consisted of three pairs of female monozygotic twins, all aged roughly 18 to 29 years. CD4+ and CD8+ T cell populations were isolated with positive isolation kits from Invitrogen. For this clonotype: What antigen it recognizes has not been identified. The input lacks base qualities; no much larger clone sits a single base away.

CDR1 and CDR2 (DFQATT, SNEGSKA) derive from the germline V gene (reference sequence). Germline trimming: 1 base from V, 5 bases from J; junction bases outside gene matches: 7. CDR3 length: 14 amino acids, cysteine to phenylalanine. Only CDR3 DNA is held: 42 bases, read in frame from base 1. The receptor library was made with 5' RACE. The instrument given in TCRdb is Illumina HiSeq 2000. A universal primer binding site was added through template switching, and the final cDNA carried a unique molecular identifier so that TCR cDNA molecules could be counted accurately. Specific primers in the conserved constant-segment region were used to synthesize first-strand cDNA for TCR alpha and beta chains. Each cDNA library was double barcoded, with a SMART-Mk sample barcode plus Illumina barcodes, to control for contamination. TruSeq adapter sequences and Illumina sample barcodes were added in two successive PCR steps. TCR alpha and beta cDNA libraries were sequenced on the Illumina HiSeq platform with custom primers. Per the original workflow: Raw reads were processed with MiGEC to extract unique molecular identifiers, and MiXCR was used to determine CDR3 positions. For each individual, recombination models were inferred using an EM algorithm with the repgenHMM and IGoR tools. The tcR package in R was used for shared clonotype analysis, with sharing normalized by the product of cloneset sizes. To study raw recombination without the effects of thymic and clonal selection, out-of-frame nonproductive sequences were analyzed. TCRdb took the public reads, trimmed them with fastp at Q25, ran MiXCR for clone calling and kept in-frame beta chains. Under each unique CDR3 protein, matching rows form one entry showing the most common genes and DNA. TCRdb, not the authors, supplied the V and J calls. The sample table contains about 520,000 distinct CDR3 sequences; only one count was recorded for under 25% of them. Approximately 0.95% of the sample rests with the top ten.

The same specimen was also included in a second study, on T cells expressing NK-cell markers. As the second study states: TCR beta-chain repertoires were profiled in sorted CD3+CD56+NKG2C+, CD3+CD56+NKG2C- and CD3+CD56-NKG2C+ T-cell subsets from roughly eight donors. Most of the eight sequenced donors were HCMV-seropositive and one was HCMV-seronegative. In several experiments an anti-gammadeltaTCR antibody was added to restrict sorting to alphabetaTCR-expressing T cells. In more than 5 donors, the dominant CD3+CD56+NKG2C+ clonotypes ranked among the top 10 CD8+ clonotypes, making up about 1.0-8% of CD8+ T cells. Those dominant clonotypes were again the most abundant among CD3+CD56-NKG2C+ cells in four donors, at roughly 25-65%. Whether the expanded NKG2C-expressing T cell clones were specific for HCMV antigens was left unclear. The study sequenced eight donors, all healthy volunteers chosen at random: three men and five women. HCMV serostatus was determined by detecting HCMV-specific IgG in serum with a commercial ELISA kit. MIGEC was used to demultiplex reads and group reads by UMI, and MiTCR was used to assemble and quantify clonotypes. Only TCR cDNA sequences supported by at least two reads were kept to exclude erroneous sequences. The tcR package was used for downstream repertoire analysis, and clonotypes were matched between fractions using CDR3 nucleotide sequence together with V segment. Antigen specificity was annotated against VDJdb with VDJmatch, allowing one amino acid substitution in CDR3.

The chain couples TRBV20-1 to TRBJ1-1; 7 middle bases align to TRBD1. Sequenced sample: CD4+ T cells sorted from blood. The clonotype originates from a woman aged 18 to 35 in good health. The sequence in DNA is TGCAGTGCTAGAGTGGCCAGGGGGGAAACTGAAGCTTTCTTT. This encodes CSARVARGETEAFF.